Shown below are 4 T cell receptor beta chains from a single sample sequenced in a study of identical twins. One entry per CDR3 protein results from TCRdb running MiXCR on the 5' RACE reads. The table lists roughly 250,000 distinct CDR3 sequences, approximately 7% of them singletons. These data also featured in a second study, about yellow fever vaccine responses in identical twins.

Material: memory (CD45RO+) T cells sorted from blood. These receptors came from a woman aged 18-29 years in good health.

Many counts were recorded for this clonotype. V usage is TRBV12-3 or TRBV12-4 and J usage is TRBJ2-5; D is possibly TRBD1 (6 bases). The V end lost 3 bases, the J end lost 5 bases, and 16 bases lay between the germline ends. The length of the CDR3 is 15 residues. CDR3 sequence: CASSFGSQRGETQYF. The CDR3, as DNA: TGTGCCAGCAGTTTCGGGTCCCAAAGGGGGGAGACCCAGTACTTC.

This clonotype appeared many times. The chain is built from TRBV27 and TRBJ2-2; D is tentatively TRBD1 or TRBD2 (5 bases each). This CDR3 is 15 amino acids long. Trimming removed 5 bases from V and 1 base from J, with 11 bases in between. Germline CDR1 MNHEY, CDR2 SMNVEV (reference sequence). The CDR3: CASSLGRLNTGELFF. The DNA for the CDR3 is TGTGCCAGCAGTCTGGGACGGCTGAACACCGGGGAGCTGTTTTTT.

The table lists this clonotype with a few counts. The chain carries TRBV5-1 and TRBJ2-7; 8 bases line up with TRBD1. Germline CDR1 reads SGHRS; CDR2 reads YFSETQ. This CDR3 spans 15 amino acids. The J segment lost 3 bases and the V segment lost 5 bases, leaving 10 bases of the junction unmatched. The DNA for the CDR3 is TGCGCCAGCAGATTCGGACAGGGCAGTAACTACGAGCAGTACGTC. This sequence encodes CASRFGQGSNYEQYV.

This clonotype was observed many times. The chain employs TRBV5-5 and TRBJ2-2; 11 nucleotides match TRBD2. The CDR3 length is 16 residues. The V segment lost 4 bases and the J segment 7 bases; nucleotides outside the gene matches: 9. Germline values: CDR1 SGHKS, CDR2 YYEKEE (reference sequence). Here the CDR3 reads CASSATSGSFIGELFF. DNA for the CDR3: TGTGCCAGCAGCGCCACTAGCGGGAGTTTCATCGGGGAGCTGTTTTTT. The complete variable domain, with remaining parts taken from reference TRBV5-5 and TRBJ2-2, reads DAGVTQSPTHLIKTRGQQVTLRCSPISGHKSVSWYQQVLGQGPQFIFQYYEKEERGRGNFPDRFSARQFPNYSSELNVNALLLGDSALYLCASSATSGSFIGELFFGEGSRLTVL.